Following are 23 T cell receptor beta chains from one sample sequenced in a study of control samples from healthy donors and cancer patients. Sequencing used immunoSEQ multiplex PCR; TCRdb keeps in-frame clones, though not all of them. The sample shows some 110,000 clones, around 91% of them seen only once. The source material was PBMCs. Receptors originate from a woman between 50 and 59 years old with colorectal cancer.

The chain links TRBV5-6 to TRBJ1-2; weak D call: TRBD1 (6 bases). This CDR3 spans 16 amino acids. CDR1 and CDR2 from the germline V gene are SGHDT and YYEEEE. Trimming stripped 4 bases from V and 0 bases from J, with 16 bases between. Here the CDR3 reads CASSPGGGASNYGYTF. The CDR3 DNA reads TGTGCCAGCAGCCCGGGGGGCGGGGCCTCTAACTATGGCTACACCTTC.

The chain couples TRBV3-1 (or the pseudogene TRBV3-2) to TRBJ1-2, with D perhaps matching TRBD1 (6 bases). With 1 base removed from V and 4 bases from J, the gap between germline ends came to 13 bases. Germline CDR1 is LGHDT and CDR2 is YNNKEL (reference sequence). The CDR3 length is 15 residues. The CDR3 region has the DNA TGTGCCAGCAGCCAAGTCGCAGGGGCTGTCTATGGCTACACCTTC. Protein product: CASSQVAGAVYGYTF.

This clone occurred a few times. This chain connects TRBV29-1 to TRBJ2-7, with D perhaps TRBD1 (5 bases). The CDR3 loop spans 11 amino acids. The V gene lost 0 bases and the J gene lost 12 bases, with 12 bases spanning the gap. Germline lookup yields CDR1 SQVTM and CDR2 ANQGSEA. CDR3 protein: CSVEDQGFRYF. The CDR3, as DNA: TGCAGCGTTGAAGACCAGGGTTTTCGGTACTTC.

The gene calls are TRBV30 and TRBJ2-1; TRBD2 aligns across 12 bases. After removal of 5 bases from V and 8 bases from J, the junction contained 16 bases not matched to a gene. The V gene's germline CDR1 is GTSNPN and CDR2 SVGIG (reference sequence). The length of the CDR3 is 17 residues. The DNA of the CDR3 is TGTGCCTGGGGCAGGGGACTAGCGGGCCCAGGCAGGGATGAGCAGTTCTTC. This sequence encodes CAWGRGLAGPGRDEQFF.

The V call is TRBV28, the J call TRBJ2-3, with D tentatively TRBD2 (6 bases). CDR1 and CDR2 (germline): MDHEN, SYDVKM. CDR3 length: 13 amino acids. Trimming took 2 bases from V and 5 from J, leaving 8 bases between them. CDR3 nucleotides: TGTGCCAGCAGTTTAACGGGAGTAGATACGCAGTATTTT. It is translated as CASSLTGVDTQYF.

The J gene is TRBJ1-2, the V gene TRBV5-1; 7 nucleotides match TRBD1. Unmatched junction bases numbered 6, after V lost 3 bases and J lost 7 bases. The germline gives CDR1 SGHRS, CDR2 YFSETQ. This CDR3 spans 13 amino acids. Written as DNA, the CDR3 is TGCGCCAGCAGCTCGGGATCAGGGGGTGGCTACACCTTC. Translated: CASSSGSGGGYTF. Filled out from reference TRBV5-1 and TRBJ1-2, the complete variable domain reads KAGVTQTPRYLIKTRGQQVTLSCSPISGHRSVSWYQQTPGQGLQFLFEYFSETQRNKGNFPGRFSGRQFSNSRSEMNVSTLELGDSALYLCASSSGSGGGYTFGSGTRLTVV.

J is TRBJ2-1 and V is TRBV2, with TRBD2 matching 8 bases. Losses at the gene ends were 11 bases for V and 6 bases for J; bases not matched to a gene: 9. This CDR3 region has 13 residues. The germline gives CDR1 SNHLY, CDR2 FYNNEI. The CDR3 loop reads CASSAGDGNEQFF. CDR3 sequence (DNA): TGTGCCTCCTCAGCGGGGGATGGCAATGAGCAGTTCTTC.

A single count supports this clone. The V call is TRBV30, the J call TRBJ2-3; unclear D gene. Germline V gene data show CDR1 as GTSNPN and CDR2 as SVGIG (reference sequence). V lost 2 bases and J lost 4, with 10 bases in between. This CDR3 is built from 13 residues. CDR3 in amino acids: CAWSLVGSDTQYF. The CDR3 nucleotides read TGTGCCTGGAGTTTAGTAGGGTCAGATACGCAGTATTTT.

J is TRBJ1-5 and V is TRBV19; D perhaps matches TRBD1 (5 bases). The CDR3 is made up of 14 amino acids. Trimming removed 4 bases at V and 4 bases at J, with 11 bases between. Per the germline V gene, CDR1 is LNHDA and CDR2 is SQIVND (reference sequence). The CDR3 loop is CASSTLQENQPQHF. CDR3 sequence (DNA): TGTGCCAGTAGTACCCTACAGGAAAATCAGCCCCAGCATTTT.

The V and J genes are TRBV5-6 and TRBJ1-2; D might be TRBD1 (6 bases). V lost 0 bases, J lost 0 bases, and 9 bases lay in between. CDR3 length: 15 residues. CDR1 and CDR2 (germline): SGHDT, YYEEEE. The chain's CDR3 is CASSLAGHSNYGYTF. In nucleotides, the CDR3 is TGTGCCAGCAGCTTGGCGGGACACTCTAACTATGGCTACACCTTC.

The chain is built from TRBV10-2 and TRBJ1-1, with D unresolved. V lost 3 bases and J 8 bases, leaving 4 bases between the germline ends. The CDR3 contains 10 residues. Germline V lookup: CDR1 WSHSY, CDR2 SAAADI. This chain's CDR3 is CASSEGEAFF. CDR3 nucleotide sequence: TGCGCCAGCAGTGAAGGGGAAGCTTTCTTT.

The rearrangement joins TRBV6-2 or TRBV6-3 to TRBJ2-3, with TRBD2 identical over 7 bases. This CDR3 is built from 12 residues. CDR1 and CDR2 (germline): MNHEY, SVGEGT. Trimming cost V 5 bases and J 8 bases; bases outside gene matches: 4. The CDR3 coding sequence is TGTGCCAGCAGTACCCCGGGGGGTACGCAGTATTTT. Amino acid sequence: CASSTPGGTQYF.

The CDR3 DNA follows: TGTGCCAGTAGTCCCGCCCCCCGGGACAAGTTTTCACCCCTCCACTTT. Translation gives CASSPAPRDKFSPLHF. This rearrangement joins TRBV19 to TRBJ1-6; TRBD1 is a possible D gene (6 bases). V lost 5 bases and J 9 bases, leaving 20 bases between the germline ends. The germline V gene has CDR1 LNHDA and CDR2 SQIVND (reference sequence). The CDR3 runs to 16 residues.

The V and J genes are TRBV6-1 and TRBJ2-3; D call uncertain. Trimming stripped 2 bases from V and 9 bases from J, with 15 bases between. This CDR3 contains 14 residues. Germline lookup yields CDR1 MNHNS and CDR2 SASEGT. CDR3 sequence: CASSEFVPADTQYF. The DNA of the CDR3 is TGTGCCAGCAGTGAATTCGTCCCAGCTGACACGCAGTATTTT.

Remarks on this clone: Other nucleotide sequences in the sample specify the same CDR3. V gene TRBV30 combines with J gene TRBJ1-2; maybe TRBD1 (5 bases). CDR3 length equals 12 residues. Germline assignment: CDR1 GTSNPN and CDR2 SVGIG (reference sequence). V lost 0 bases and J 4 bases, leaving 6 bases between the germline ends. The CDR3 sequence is CAWSVGGYGYTF. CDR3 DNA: TGTGCCTGGAGTGTTGGGGGCTATGGCTACACCTTC.

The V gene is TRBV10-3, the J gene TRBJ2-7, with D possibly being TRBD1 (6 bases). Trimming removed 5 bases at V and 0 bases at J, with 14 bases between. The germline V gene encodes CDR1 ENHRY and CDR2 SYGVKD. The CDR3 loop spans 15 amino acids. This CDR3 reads CAISQGFPSSYEQYF. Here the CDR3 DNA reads TGTGCCATCAGTCAGGGGTTTCCTAGCTCCTACGAGCAGTACTTC.

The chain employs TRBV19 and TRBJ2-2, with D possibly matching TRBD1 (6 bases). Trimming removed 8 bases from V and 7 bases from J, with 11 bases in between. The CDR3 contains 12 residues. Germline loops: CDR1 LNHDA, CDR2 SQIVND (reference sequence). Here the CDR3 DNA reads TGTGCCAGTCAGGGGCGTTTCGGGGAGCTGTTTTTT. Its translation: CASQGRFGELFF.

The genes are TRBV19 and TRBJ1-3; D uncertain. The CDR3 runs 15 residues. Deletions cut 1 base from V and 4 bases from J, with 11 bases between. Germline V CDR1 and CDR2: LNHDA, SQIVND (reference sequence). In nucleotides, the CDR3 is TGTGCCAGTAGTATAGTCCGCCCTGGAGGAAACACCATATATTTT. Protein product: CASSIVRPGGNTIYF.

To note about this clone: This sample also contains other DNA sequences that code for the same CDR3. CDR3 bases: TGCGCCAGCAGCTTGGGACAGGGTACCGGGGAGCTGTTTTTT. Translated, it gives CASSLGQGTGELFF. The rearrangement uses TRBV5-1 and TRBJ2-2; 7 positions agree with TRBD1. Germline loops: CDR1 SGHRS, CDR2 YFSETQ. This CDR3 comprises 14 residues. V was pared by 0 bases and J by 5 bases, with 1 base of the junction left unmatched.

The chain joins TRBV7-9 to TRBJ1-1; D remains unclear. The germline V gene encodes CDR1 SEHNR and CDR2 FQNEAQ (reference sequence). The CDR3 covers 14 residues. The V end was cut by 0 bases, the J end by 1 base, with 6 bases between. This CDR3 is CASSLALTNTEAFF. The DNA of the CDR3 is TGTGCCAGCAGCTTAGCGCTCACGAACACTGAAGCTTTCTTT.

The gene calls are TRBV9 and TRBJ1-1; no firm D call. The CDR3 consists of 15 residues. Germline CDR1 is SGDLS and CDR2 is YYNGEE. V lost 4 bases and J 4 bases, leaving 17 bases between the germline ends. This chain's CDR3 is CASSQLPSALTEAFF. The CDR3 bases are TGTGCCAGCAGCCAGCTACCTTCGGCCCTCACTGAAGCTTTCTTT.

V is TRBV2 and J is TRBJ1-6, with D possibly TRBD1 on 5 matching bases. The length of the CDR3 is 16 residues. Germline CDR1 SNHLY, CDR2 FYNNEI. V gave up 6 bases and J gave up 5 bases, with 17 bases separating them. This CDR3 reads CASSRLGGGDNSPLHF. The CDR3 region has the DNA TGTGCCAGCAGCCGCCTGGGTGGGGGAGATAATTCACCCCTCCACTTT.

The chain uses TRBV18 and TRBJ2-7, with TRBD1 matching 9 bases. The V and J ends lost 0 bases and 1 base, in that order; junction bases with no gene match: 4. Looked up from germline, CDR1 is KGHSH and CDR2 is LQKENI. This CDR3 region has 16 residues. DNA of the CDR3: TGTGCCAGCTCACCACCACCGGGACAGGGATCCTACGAGCAGTACTTC. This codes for CASSPPPGQGSYEQYF.